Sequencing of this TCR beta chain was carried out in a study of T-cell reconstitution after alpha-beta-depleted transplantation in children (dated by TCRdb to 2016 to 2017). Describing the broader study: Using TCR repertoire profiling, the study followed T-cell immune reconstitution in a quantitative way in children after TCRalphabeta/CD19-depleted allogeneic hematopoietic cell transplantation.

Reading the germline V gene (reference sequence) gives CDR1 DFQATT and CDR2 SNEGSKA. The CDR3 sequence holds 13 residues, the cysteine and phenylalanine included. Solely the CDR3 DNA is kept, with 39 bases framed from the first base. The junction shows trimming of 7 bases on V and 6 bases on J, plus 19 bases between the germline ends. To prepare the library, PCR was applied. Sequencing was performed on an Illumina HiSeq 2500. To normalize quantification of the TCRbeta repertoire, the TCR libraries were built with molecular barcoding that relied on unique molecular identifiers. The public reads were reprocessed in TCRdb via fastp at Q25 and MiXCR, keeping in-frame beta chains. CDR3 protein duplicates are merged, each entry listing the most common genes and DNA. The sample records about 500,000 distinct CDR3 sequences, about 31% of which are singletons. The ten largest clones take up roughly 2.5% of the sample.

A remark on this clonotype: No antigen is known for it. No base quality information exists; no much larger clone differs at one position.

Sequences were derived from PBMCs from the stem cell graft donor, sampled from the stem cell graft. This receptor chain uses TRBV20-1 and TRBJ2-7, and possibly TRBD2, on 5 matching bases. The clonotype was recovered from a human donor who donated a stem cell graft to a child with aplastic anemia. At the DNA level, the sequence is TGCAGTGAAAAGAAGCAGAGAGAGGGCGAGCAGTACTTC. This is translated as CSEKKQREGEQYF.